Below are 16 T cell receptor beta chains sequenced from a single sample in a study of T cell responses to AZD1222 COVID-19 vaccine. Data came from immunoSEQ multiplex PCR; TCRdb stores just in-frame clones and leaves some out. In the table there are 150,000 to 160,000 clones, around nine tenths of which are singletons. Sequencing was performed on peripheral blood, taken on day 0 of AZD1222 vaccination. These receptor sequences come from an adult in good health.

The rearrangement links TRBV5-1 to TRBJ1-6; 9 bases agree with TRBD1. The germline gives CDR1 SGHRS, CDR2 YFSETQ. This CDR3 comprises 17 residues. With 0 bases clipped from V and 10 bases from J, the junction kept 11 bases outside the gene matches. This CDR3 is CASSLGELQGARSPLHF. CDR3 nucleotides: TGCGCCAGCAGCTTGGGCGAACTACAGGGGGCGCGCTCACCCCTCCACTTT. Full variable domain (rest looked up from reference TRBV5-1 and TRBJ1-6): KAGVTQTPRYLIKTRGQQVTLSCSPISGHRSVSWYQQTPGQGLQFLFEYFSETQRNKGNFPGRFSGRQFSNSRSEMNVSTLELGDSALYLCASSLGELQGARSPLHFGNGTRLTVT.

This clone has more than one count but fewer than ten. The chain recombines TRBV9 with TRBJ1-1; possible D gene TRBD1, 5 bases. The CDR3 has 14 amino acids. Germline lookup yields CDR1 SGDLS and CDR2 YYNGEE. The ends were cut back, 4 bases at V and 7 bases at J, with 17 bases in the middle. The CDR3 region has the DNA TGTGCCAGCAGCTCAACTGCGGGGACGGGTGAAGCTTTCTTT. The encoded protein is CASSSTAGTGEAFF.

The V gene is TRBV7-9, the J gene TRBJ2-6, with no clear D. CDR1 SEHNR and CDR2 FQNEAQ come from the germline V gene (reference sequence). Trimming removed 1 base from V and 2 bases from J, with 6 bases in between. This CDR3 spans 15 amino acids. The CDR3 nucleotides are TGTGCCAGCAGCTTAGTCGAGACTGGGGCCAACGTCCTGACTTTC. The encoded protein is CASSLVETGANVLTF.

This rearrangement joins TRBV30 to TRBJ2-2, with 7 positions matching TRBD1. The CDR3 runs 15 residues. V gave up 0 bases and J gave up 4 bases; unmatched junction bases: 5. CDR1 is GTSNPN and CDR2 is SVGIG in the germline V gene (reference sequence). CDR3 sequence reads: CAWSVLDRPTGELFF. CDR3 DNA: TGTGCCTGGAGTGTTCTGGACAGGCCCACCGGGGAGCTGTTTTTT. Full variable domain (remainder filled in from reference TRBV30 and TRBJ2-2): SQTIHQWPATLVQPVGSPLSLECTVEGTSNPNLYWYRQAAGRGLQLLFYSVGIGQISSEVPQNLSASRPQDRQFILSSKKLLLSDSGFYLCAWSVLDRPTGELFFGEGSRLTVL.

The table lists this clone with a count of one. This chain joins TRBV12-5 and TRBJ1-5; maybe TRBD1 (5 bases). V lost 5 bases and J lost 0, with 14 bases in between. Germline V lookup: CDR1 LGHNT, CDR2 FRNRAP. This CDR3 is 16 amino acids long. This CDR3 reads CASGGRSGYSNQPQHF. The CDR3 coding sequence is TGTGCTAGTGGTGGTCGTTCAGGGTATAGCAATCAGCCCCAGCATTTT. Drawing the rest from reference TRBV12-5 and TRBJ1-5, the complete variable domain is DARVTQTPRHKVTEMGQEVTMRCQPILGHNTVFWYRQTMMQGLELLAYFRNRAPLDDSGMPKDRFSAEMPDATLATLKIQPSEPRDSAVYFCASGGRSGYSNQPQHFGDGTRLSIL.

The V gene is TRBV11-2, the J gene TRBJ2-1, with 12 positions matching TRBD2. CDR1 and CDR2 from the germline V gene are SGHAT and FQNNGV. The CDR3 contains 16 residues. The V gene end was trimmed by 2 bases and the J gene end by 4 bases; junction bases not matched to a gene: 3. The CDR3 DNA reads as TGTGCCAGCAGCTTACTAGCGGGAGGGGGATACAATGAGCAGTTCTTC. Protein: CASSLLAGGGYNEQFF.

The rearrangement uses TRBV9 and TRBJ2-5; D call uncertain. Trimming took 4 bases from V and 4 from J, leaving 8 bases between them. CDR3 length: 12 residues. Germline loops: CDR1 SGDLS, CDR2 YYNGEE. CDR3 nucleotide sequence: TGTGCCAGCAGCCCCAAGGGAGAGACCCAGTACTTC. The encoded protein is CASSPKGETQYF.

The CDR3 loop is CAWSPIGVANTEAFF. CDR3 nucleotides: TGTGCCTGGAGCCCCATCGGGGTGGCGAACACTGAAGCTTTCTTT. The chain combines TRBV30 with TRBJ1-1; D is unclear. With 3 bases removed from V and 1 base from J, the gap between germline ends came to 15 bases. Germline CDR1 reads GTSNPN; CDR2 reads SVGIG (reference sequence). This CDR3 has 15 residues. The whole variable domain, remainder taken from reference TRBV30 and TRBJ1-1, is SQTIHQWPATLVQPVGSPLSLECTVEGTSNPNLYWYRQAAGRGLQLLFYSVGIGQISSEVPQNLSASRPQDRQFILSSKKLLLSDSGFYLCAWSPIGVANTEAFFGQGTRLTVV.

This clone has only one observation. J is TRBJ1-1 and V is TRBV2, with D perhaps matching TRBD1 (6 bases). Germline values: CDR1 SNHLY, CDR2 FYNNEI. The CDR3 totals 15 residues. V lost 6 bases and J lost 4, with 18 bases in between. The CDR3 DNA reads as TGTGCCAGCAGACTCACAGGGACCCGCGGCACTGAAGCTTTCTTT. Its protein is CASRLTGTRGTEAFF.

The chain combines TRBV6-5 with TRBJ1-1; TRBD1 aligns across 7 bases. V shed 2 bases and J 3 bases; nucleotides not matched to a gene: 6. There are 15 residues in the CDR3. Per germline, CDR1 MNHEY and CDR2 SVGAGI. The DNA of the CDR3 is TGTGCCAGCAGTTACCAAGCAGGGGGGTACACTGAAGCTTTCTTT. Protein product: CASSYQAGGYTEAFF.

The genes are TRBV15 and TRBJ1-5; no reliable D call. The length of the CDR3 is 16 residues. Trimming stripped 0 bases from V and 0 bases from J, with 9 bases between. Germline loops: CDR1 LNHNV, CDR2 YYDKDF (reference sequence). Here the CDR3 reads CATSRDREYSNQPQHF. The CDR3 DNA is TGTGCCACCAGCAGAGATCGGGAGTATAGCAATCAGCCCCAGCATTTT.

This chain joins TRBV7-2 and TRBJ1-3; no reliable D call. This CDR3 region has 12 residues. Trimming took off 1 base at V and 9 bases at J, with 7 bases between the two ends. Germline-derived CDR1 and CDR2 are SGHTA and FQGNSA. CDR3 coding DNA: TGTGCCAGCAGCTTAGGGGTTGCCACCATATATTTT. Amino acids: CASSLGVATIYF. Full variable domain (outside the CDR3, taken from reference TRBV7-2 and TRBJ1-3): GAGVSQSPSNKVTEKGKDVELRCDPISGHTALYWYRQSLGQGLEFLIYFQGNSAPDKSGLPSDRFSAERTGGSVSTLTIQRTQQEDSAVYLCASSLGVATIYFGEGSWLTVV.

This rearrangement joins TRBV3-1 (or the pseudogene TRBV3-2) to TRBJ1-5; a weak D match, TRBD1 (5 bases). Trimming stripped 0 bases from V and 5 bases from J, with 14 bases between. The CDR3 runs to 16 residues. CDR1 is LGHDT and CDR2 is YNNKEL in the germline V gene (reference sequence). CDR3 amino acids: CASSQDWAGKDQPQHF. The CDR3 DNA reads TGTGCCAGCAGCCAAGATTGGGCAGGGAAGGATCAGCCCCAGCATTTT.

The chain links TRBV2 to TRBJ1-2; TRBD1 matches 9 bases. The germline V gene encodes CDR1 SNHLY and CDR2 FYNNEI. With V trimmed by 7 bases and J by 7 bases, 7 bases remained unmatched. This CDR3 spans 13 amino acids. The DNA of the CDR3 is TGTGCCAGCACCGTAACAGGGGGCAGTGGCTACACCTTC. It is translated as CASTVTGGSGYTF.

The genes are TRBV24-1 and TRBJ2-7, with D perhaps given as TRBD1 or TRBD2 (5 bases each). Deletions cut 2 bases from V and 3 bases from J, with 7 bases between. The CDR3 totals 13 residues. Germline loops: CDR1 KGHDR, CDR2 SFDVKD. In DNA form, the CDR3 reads TGTGCCACCAGTGATTCTGGGGGCTACGAGCAGTACTTC. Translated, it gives CATSDSGGYEQYF.

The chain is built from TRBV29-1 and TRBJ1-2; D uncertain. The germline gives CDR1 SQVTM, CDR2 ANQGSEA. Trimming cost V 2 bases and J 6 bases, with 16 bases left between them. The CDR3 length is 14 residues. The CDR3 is CSVEIPLGSDGYTF. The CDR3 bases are TGCAGCGTTGAAATCCCATTGGGCTCTGATGGCTACACCTTC.